This entry concerns a single TCR beta chain. Its matching antigen is unknown. This sample stems from a study of long-term antiretroviral therapy in people with HIV. Without exception, participants with HIV were treated in the United States. Study conclusions and caveats: Diversity went up after ART and still fell short of transplant donor controls. HIV repertoire CDR3 lengths ranged less widely than those of controls.

This was the immunoSEQ v3.0 assay at survey level. Clones were sequenced by immunoSEQ multiplex PCR, and TCRdb holds only the in-frame ones, with some missing. The sample yields tens of thousands of clones, roughly 90% seen once. This CDR3 comprises 15 residues. Trimming took 0 bases from V and 4 from J, leaving 14 bases between them. CDR1 is SGHRS and CDR2 is YFSETQ in the germline V gene. Sample: unsorted PBMCs, taken 0.5 years after starting antiretroviral therapy. The rearrangement uses TRBV5-1 and TRBJ2-7; D might be TRBD1 (6 bases). The sequence came from a woman aged 18-35 years with HIV. CDR3 loop: CASSLVTGPKYEQYF. The CDR3 bases are TGCGCCAGCAGCTTGGTTACAGGGCCCAAGTACGAGCAGTACTTC. Using reference TRBV5-1 and TRBJ2-7 for the parts outside the CDR3, the full variable domain is KAGVTQTPRYLIKTRGQQVTLSCSPISGHRSVSWYQQTPGQGLQFLFEYFSETQRNKGNFPGRFSGRQFSNSRSEMNVSTLELGDSALYLCASSLVTGPKYEQYFGPGTRLTVT.